The 32 T cell receptor beta chains below come from one sample, sequenced in a study of blood T cell repertoires in COVID-19. The method was immunoSEQ multiplex PCR; TCRdb's version includes in-frame clones alone and lacks a portion of them. The sample comprises fewer than 45,000 clones, 70% to 90% of which are singletons, and roughly an eighth rests with the top ten. The sample comprised peripheral blood. Receptors were obtained from a human donor in a cohort sampled during active COVID-19.

The chain employs TRBV1 and TRBJ2-5; the table gives TRBD1 as D, unverified against the DNA. TRBV1 is given as a pseudogene. The CDR3 covers 13 residues. CDR3 amino acids: CTSSHKGRGPQYF. CDR3 nucleotide sequence: TGCACCAGCAGCCACAAGGGCAGGGGCCCCCAGTACTTC.

This chain links TRBV18 with TRBJ1-5, with D maybe TRBD1 (6 bases). Per the germline V gene, CDR1 is KGHSH and CDR2 is LQKENI. The CDR3 is 14 residues long. The V end was cut by 2 bases, the J end by 3 bases, with 8 bases between. This chain's CDR3 is CASSPRGINQPQHF. The CDR3 DNA is TGTGCCAGCTCACCAAGGGGGATCAATCAGCCCCAGCATTTT.

This sequence joins TRBV5-4 and TRBJ2-5, with 10 positions matching TRBD2. V lost 0 bases and J lost 5; bases outside the gene matches: 4. The CDR3 is 15 residues long. Germline lookup yields CDR1 SGHNT and CDR2 YYREEE (reference sequence). The CDR3 coding sequence is TGTGCCAGCAGCTTGGCCGGGACTAGCGACGAGACCCAGTACTTC. Protein: CASSLAGTSDETQYF.

This clone came up a few times. The chain carries TRBV7-2 and TRBJ2-5, with 11 bases that match TRBD2. Germline V gene sequence: CDR1 SGHTA, CDR2 FQGNSA. The CDR3 contains 18 residues. V lost 1 base to trimming and J lost 0 bases; unmatched junction nucleotides: 7. The CDR3 DNA reads as TGTGCCAGCAGCTTAGACCTAGCGGGGGGTCCTGACCAAGAGACCCAGTACTTC. Translated, it gives CASSLDLAGGPDQETQYF. The full variable domain, completed using reference TRBV7-2 and TRBJ2-5, is GAGVSQSPSNKVTEKGKDVELRCDPISGHTALYWYRQSLGQGLEFLIYFQGNSAPDKSGLPSDRFSAERTGGSVSTLTIQRTQQEDSAVYLCASSLDLAGGPDQETQYFGPGTRLLVL.

The chain links TRBV2 to TRBJ1-6, with D unresolved. Germline V gene sequence: CDR1 SNHLY, CDR2 FYNNEI. The length of the CDR3 is 15 residues. Trimming took off 4 bases at V and 0 bases at J, with 7 bases between the two ends. This CDR3 is CASSALRSYNSPLHF. The DNA for the CDR3 is TGTGCCAGCAGTGCCCTTCGCTCCTATAATTCACCCCTCCACTTT.

V is TRBV5-1 and J is TRBJ2-3; D is uncertain. Trimming took 0 bases from V and 0 from J, leaving 5 bases between them. CDR1 and CDR2 from the germline V gene are SGHRS and YFSETQ. The CDR3 is made up of 14 amino acids. Here the CDR3 reads CASSLASSTDTQYF. Here the CDR3 DNA reads TGCGCCAGCAGCTTGGCCTCTAGCACAGATACGCAGTATTTT.

The CDR3 region has the DNA TGTGCCAGCAGCCTTAGACCCACTAGCTCCTACGAGCAGTACTTC. This encodes CASSLRPTSSYEQYF. The V and J genes are TRBV7-8 and TRBJ2-7; TRBD2 might be the D (5 bases). V lost 5 bases to trimming and J lost 0 bases, with 14 bases between them. Germline loops: CDR1 SGHVS, CDR2 FQNEAQ. This CDR3 has 15 residues.

V usage is TRBV24-1 and J usage is TRBJ1-5; 7 bases map to TRBD1. This CDR3 is built from 14 residues. The V segment lost 1 base and the J segment 5 bases; nucleotides outside the gene matches: 1. Germline V gene data show CDR1 as KGHDR and CDR2 as SFDVKD. In DNA form, the CDR3 reads TGTGCCACCAGTGATTTAAGGGGGCATCAGCCCCAGCATTTT. Translation: CATSDLRGHQPQHF.

This chain links TRBV9 with TRBJ2-7; tentative D call: TRBD2 (5 bases). Germline V gene sequence: CDR1 SGDLS, CDR2 YYNGEE. V was pared by 3 bases and J by 3 bases, with 19 bases between. This CDR3 is 16 amino acids long. As DNA, the CDR3 is TGTGCCAGCAGCGCGGGTGTCGGACTGTTTCTCTACGAGCAGTACTTC. Translation gives CASSAGVGLFLYEQYF.

This chain joins TRBV9 and TRBJ1-1; D is unclear. The CDR3 length is 14 residues. CDR1 and CDR2 from the germline V gene are SGDLS and YYNGEE. The ends were cut back, 0 bases at V and 4 bases at J, with 10 bases in the middle. CDR3: CASSVGPSGTEAFF. CDR3 sequence (DNA): TGTGCCAGCAGCGTAGGCCCCTCCGGCACTGAAGCTTTCTTT.

This clone appeared once. The chain joins TRBV6-5 to TRBJ1-2; 8 bases agree with TRBD1. After removal of 4 bases from V and 5 bases from J, the junction contained 3 bases not matched to a gene. There are 13 residues in the CDR3. Germline assignment: CDR1 MNHEY and CDR2 SVGAGI. The CDR3 loop is CASSFTGGYGYTF. Here the CDR3 DNA reads TGTGCCAGCAGTTTCACAGGGGGATATGGCTACACCTTC.

V and J are TRBV5-6 and TRBJ1-2, with D possibly TRBD1 on 5 matching bases. This CDR3 comprises 14 residues. The germline V and J ends were trimmed by 6 bases and 4 bases, with 16 bases remaining between them. CDR1 and CDR2 (germline): SGHDT, YYEEEE. CDR3 protein: CASNPAGEPYGYTF. CDR3 coding DNA: TGTGCCAGCAATCCGGCGGGGGAACCCTATGGCTACACCTTC.

The chain joins TRBV9 to TRBJ2-3, with 15 bases identical to TRBD2. This CDR3 contains 19 residues. Germline assignment: CDR1 SGDLS and CDR2 YYNGEE. V shed 0 bases, J shed 0 bases, and the junction held 5 bases outside the gene matches. The CDR3 nucleotides are TGTGCCAGCAGCGTAGGGGGACTAGCGGGGGGCCCTAGCACAGATACGCAGTATTTT. It translates to CASSVGGLAGGPSTDTQYF.

This sequence joins TRBV11-2 and TRBJ2-7, with D unresolved. Germline assignment: CDR1 SGHAT and CDR2 FQNNGV. The CDR3 length is 14 residues. The V end lost 2 bases, the J end lost 6 bases, and 14 bases lay between the germline ends. The CDR3 is CASSLRAVSPEQYF. CDR3 in DNA: TGTGCCAGCAGCTTACGCGCCGTTTCCCCCGAGCAGTACTTC.

The rearrangement uses TRBV18 and TRBJ2-1; TRBD2 is a possible D gene (6 bases). The CDR3 is 16 residues long. Germline V gene sequence: CDR1 KGHSH, CDR2 LQKENI. With 3 bases removed from V and 6 bases from J, the gap between germline ends came to 18 bases. The CDR3 region is CASSPRGGEEGNEQFF. CDR3 sequence (DNA): TGTGCCAGCTCACCGCGCGGTGGGGAGGAGGGCAATGAGCAGTTCTTC.

The chain has TRBV24-1 and TRBJ1-2, with D hard to call. The germline V gene encodes CDR1 KGHDR and CDR2 SFDVKD. The CDR3 is 14 residues long. V lost 4 bases, J lost 8 bases, and 16 bases lay in between. The CDR3 loop is CATSDSTLTRGYTF. The CDR3 DNA sequence: TGTGCCACCAGTGACTCGACACTCACCCGGGGCTACACCTTC.

This clone was seen more than once but under ten times. This chain uses TRBV5-1 with TRBJ1-3; D unclear. There are 15 residues in the CDR3. V gave up 5 bases and J gave up 1 base, with 13 bases separating them. Germline-derived CDR1 and CDR2 are SGHRS and YFSETQ. The DNA for the CDR3 is TGCGCCAGCAGTCTAAGTGCGAGGTCTGGAAACACCATATATTTT. Protein product: CASSLSARSGNTIYF.

This chain connects TRBV29-1 to TRBJ2-5, with 11 bases aligning to TRBD2. V dropped 5 bases and J dropped 4; count of bases not matched to a gene: 6. Germline V gene data show CDR1 as SQVTM and CDR2 as ANQGSEA. The CDR3 loop spans 14 amino acids. Here the CDR3 reads CSVRGLADPETQYF. The CDR3 region has the DNA TGCAGCGTTAGGGGACTAGCGGACCCAGAGACCCAGTACTTC.

This clone has ten or more counts. The chain combines TRBV27 with TRBJ2-5, with a tentative D call TRBD1 (8 bases). V was shortened by 4 bases and J by 7 bases, with 13 bases between the two germline ends. Germline V gene lookup returns CDR1 MNHEY and CDR2 SMNVEV (reference sequence). CDR3 length: 13 amino acids. CDR3 amino acids: CASSSYRGGTQYF. In DNA, the CDR3 is TGTGCCAGCAGTTCTTACAGGGGGGGGACCCAGTACTTC.

The chain employs TRBV6-5 and TRBJ1-1; 9 positions agree with TRBD1. CDR3 length: 14 amino acids. Germline V gives CDR1 MNHEY, CDR2 SVGAGI. V trimming: 4 bases; J trimming: 1 base; junction bases outside the gene matches: 1. The CDR3 here is CASSLGQGNTEAFF. The CDR3 bases are TGTGCCAGCAGTTTGGGACAGGGGAACACTGAAGCTTTCTTT.

This clone was counted a few times. CDR3 DNA sequence: TGTGCCAGCAGCGAGGATATGACAGGGGCCTCACCCCTCCACTTT. Encoded protein: CASSEDMTGASPLHF. The J gene is TRBJ1-6, the V gene TRBV9, with 8 bases aligning to TRBD1. Germline lookup yields CDR1 SGDLS and CDR2 YYNGEE. This CDR3 is built from 15 residues. The V and J ends lost 3 bases and 10 bases, in that order; junction bases with no gene match: 9. Drawing the rest from reference TRBV9 and TRBJ1-6, the complete variable domain is DSGVTQTPKHLITATGQRVTLRCSPRSGDLSVYWYQQSLDQGLQFLIQYYNGEERAKGNILERFSAQQFPDLHSELNLSSLELGDSALYFCASSEDMTGASPLHFGNGTRLTVT.

This chain uses TRBV19 with TRBJ2-7; 7 positions match TRBD1. CDR3 size: 13 residues. Germline CDR1 reads LNHDA; CDR2 reads SQIVND (reference sequence). V lost 5 bases and J lost 4; bases outside the gene matches: 5. The CDR3: CASSLQGDYEQYF. The CDR3 nucleotides read TGTGCCAGTAGTCTGCAGGGGGATTACGAGCAGTACTTC.

V usage is TRBV12-5 and J usage is TRBJ2-5; D uncertain. Trimming took 2 bases from V and 9 from J, leaving 10 bases between them. This CDR3 has 12 residues. The germline CDR1 and CDR2 sequences are LGHNT and FRNRAP. The CDR3 spells CASGLPPRAQYF. In DNA form, the CDR3 reads TGTGCTAGTGGTTTGCCCCCACGGGCCCAGTACTTC.

The chain recombines TRBV5-4 with TRBJ1-2, with D unresolved. Trimming stripped 4 bases from V and 4 bases from J, with 11 bases between. The CDR3 contains 13 residues. Germline CDR1 reads SGHNT; CDR2 reads YYREEE (reference sequence). The CDR3 here is CASSPGTAYGYTF. The CDR3 bases are TGTGCCAGCAGCCCCGGTACAGCCTATGGCTACACCTTC.

The CDR3 coding sequence is TGTGCCAGCAGCGCTAGCGGGGGGGCCTACGAGCAGTACTTC. Its protein product is CASSASGGAYEQYF. The V call is TRBV2, the J call TRBJ2-7, with 12 nucleotides matching TRBD2. Unmatched junction bases numbered 2, after V lost 6 bases and J lost 2 bases. There are 14 residues in the CDR3. Germline V gene data show CDR1 as SNHLY and CDR2 as FYNNEI.

The chain is built from TRBV5-4 and TRBJ1-1, with D tentatively TRBD1 (5 bases). Germline CDR1 reads SGHNT; CDR2 reads YYREEE (reference sequence). Trimming stripped 0 bases from V and 1 base from J, with 10 bases between. CDR3 length equals 15 residues. CDR3 sequence: CASSLAGRRNTEAFF. As DNA, the CDR3 is TGTGCCAGCAGCTTGGCAGGGAGGAGGAACACTGAAGCTTTCTTT. Full variable domain (missing parts from reference TRBV5-4 and TRBJ1-1): ETGVTQSPTHLIKTRGQQVTLRCSSQSGHNTVSWYQQALGQGPQFIFQYYREEENGRGNFPPRFSGLQFPNYSSELNVNALELDDSALYLCASSLAGRRNTEAFFGQGTRLTVV.

The chain recombines TRBV11-1 with TRBJ2-5; no reliable D call. V shed 1 base and J shed 5 bases, with 11 bases lying between them. Germline values: CDR1 SGHAT, CDR2 FQDESV (reference sequence). The CDR3 has 14 amino acids. The CDR3 sequence is CASSLGPIGETQYF. The DNA for the CDR3 is TGTGCCAGCAGCTTAGGGCCTATCGGGGAGACCCAGTACTTC.

The chain combines TRBV5-1 with TRBJ2-5; tentative D call: TRBD1 (5 bases). This CDR3 comprises 15 residues. V was clipped by 4 bases and J by 4 bases, with 17 bases between them. CDR1 is SGHRS, CDR2 YFSETQ, per germline. CDR3 nucleotide sequence: TGCGCCAGCAGCGGCCAGGGTAATATGGGAGAGACCCAGTACTTC. This sequence encodes CASSGQGNMGETQYF. Full variable domain (missing parts from reference TRBV5-1 and TRBJ2-5): KAGVTQTPRYLIKTRGQQVTLSCSPISGHRSVSWYQQTPGQGLQFLFEYFSETQRNKGNFPGRFSGRQFSNSRSEMNVSTLELGDSALYLCASSGQGNMGETQYFGPGTRLLVL.

The rearrangement joins TRBV6-6 to TRBJ2-1; 9 bases map to TRBD1. The germline CDR1 and CDR2 sequences are MNHNY and SVGAGI (reference sequence). The CDR3 covers 15 residues. V gave up 2 bases and J gave up 7 bases; unmatched junction bases: 6. This CDR3 is CASSYQQGAWNEQFF. The CDR3 DNA follows: TGTGCCAGCAGTTACCAACAGGGGGCGTGGAATGAGCAGTTCTTC.

This clone was counted only a few times. The gene calls are TRBV3-1 (or the pseudogene TRBV3-2) and TRBJ2-1; 7 bases line up with TRBD2. CDR1 is LGHDT, CDR2 YNNKEL, per germline (reference sequence). Trimming took 0 bases from V and 8 from J; bases not matched to a gene: 4. The CDR3 runs to 14 residues. The CDR3 here is CASSQDWGGDEQFF. The CDR3 DNA follows: TGTGCCAGCAGCCAAGACTGGGGGGGGGATGAGCAGTTCTTC.

The chain carries TRBV4-1 and TRBJ1-5; tentative D call: TRBD1 (6 bases). V dropped 5 bases and J dropped 0 bases, with 11 bases sitting between them. Looked up from germline, CDR1 is MGHRA and CDR2 is YSYEKL. The CDR3 is 15 residues long. The CDR3 coding sequence is TGCGCCAGCAGCTTCGACAGGTATAGCAATCAGCCCCAGCATTTT. It translates to CASSFDRYSNQPQHF.

V and J are TRBV13 and TRBJ1-2, with 10 bases that match TRBD1. The V gene end was trimmed by 5 bases and the J gene end by 3 bases; junction bases not matched to a gene: 12. Germline V gives CDR1 PRHDT, CDR2 FYEKMQ (reference sequence). The CDR3 is 17 residues long. The CDR3 spells CASSPRTGGRGDYGYTF. CDR3 coding DNA: TGTGCCAGCAGCCCCAGGACAGGGGGAAGGGGTGACTATGGCTACACCTTC.